This record looks at one T cell receptor (beta chain) sequence and its context. This specimen belongs to a study of blood T cell repertoires in COVID-19. V lost 5 bases, J lost 5 bases, and 19 bases lay in between. The CDR3 runs to 16 residues. The germline gives CDR1 SNHLY, CDR2 FYNNEI. Here immunoSEQ multiplex PCR was the method, and the copy in TCRdb shows in-frame clones only, minus some. The sample yields some 150,000 clones, roughly nine tenths seen once. Sequenced sample: peripheral blood. The chain has TRBV2 and TRBJ2-1; D is ambiguous. The origin of this receptor is a woman aged 55-69 years with active or convalescent COVID-19. The CDR3 sequence: CASSSGGWATHNEQFF. As DNA, the CDR3 is TGTGCCAGCAGTTCCGGTGGGTGGGCTACTCACAATGAGCAGTTCTTC.